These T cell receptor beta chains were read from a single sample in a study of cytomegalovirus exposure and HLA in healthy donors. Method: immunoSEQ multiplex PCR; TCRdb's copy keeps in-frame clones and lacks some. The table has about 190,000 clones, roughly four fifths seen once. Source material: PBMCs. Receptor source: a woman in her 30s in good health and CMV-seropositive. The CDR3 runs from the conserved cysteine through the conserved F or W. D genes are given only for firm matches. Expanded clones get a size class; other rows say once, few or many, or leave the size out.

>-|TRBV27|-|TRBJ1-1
TGTGCCAGCAGTTTTAGGACCCCCCTCCAGGGCCAATCTGAAGCTTTCTTT
CASSFRTPLQGQSEAFF
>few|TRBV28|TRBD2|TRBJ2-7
TGTGCCAGCAGGACCATAGCGGGAGGCTACGAGCAGTACTTC
CASRTIAGGYEQYF
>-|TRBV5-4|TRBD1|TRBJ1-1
TGTGCCAGCAGCTTGGGGACAGGTTGGGCCACTGAAGCTTTCTTT
CASSLGTGWATEAFF
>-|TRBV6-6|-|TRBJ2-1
TGTGCCAGCGGGAGGGGGAATGAGCAGTTCTTC
CASGRGNEQFF
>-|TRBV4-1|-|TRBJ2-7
TGCGCCAGCAGCCCGCTAATAGACACAACCTACGAGCAGTACTTC
CASSPLIDTTYEQYF
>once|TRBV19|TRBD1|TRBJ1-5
TGTGCCAGTAGCCCCGGGACAGGAGGTCAGCCCCAGCATTTT
CASSPGTGGQPQHF
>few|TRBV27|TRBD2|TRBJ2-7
TGTGCCAGCAGTTGGGGAGGGTCAAGTAACGAGCAGTACTTC
CASSWGGSSNEQYF
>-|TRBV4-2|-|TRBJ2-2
TGTGCCAGCACCAATTCCACCGGGGAGCTGTTTTTT
CASTNSTGELFF
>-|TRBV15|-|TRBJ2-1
TGTGCCACCAGCAGGAGCTTACTTTCCGTCTTCGGGGTAGGTGAGCAGTTCTTC
CATSRSLLSVFGVGEQFF
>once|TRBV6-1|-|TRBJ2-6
TGTGCCAGCAGTGAAGCGGCAGGGGCTGGGGCCAACGTCCTGACTTTC
CASSEAAGAGANVLTF
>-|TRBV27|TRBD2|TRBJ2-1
TGTGCCAGCACCCCGGGGGGTTACAATGAGCAGTTCTTC
CASTPGGYNEQFF
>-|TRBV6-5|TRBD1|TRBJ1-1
TGTGCCAGCAGTTCGGGACAGGGGGAGAGCGGAGCTTTCTTT
CASSSGQGESGAFF
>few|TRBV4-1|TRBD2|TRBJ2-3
TGCGCCAGCAGCCAAGATAGCGGGGGAGGAGATACGCAGTATTTT
CASSQDSGGGDTQYF
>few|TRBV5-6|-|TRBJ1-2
TGTGCCAGCAGCTTGGTTGGGGGCGCGGCCTATGGCTACACCTTC
CASSLVGGAAYGYTF
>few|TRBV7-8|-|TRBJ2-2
TGTGCCAGCAGCTTAGTCCTAGCCCAACCGAACACCGGGGAGCTGTTTTTT
CASSLVLAQPNTGELFF
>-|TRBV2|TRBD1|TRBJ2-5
TGTGCCAGCCGAACCAGACCGGGACAGGGCTGGGAGACCCAGTACTTC
CASRTRPGQGWETQYF
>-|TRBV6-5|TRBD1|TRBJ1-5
TGTGCCAGCAGCATACAGGGGAATAGCAATCAGCCCCAGCATTTT
CASSIQGNSNQPQHF
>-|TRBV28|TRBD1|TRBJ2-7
TGTGCCAGCAGTGGGACAGGGCTAACTATCTACGAGCAGTACTTC
CASSGTGLTIYEQYF
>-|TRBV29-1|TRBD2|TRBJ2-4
TGCAGCGTCCAAGGGCTAGCGGGAGGGCGTGGAAACATTCAGTACTTC
CSVQGLAGGRGNIQYF
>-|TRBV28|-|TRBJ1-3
TGTGCCAGCAGTGTCAGGGGTGCTGGAAACACCATATATTTT
CASSVRGAGNTIYF
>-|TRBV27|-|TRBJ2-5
TGTGCCAGCAGACTCAGGGTGTCTCAAGAGACCCAGTACTTC
CASRLRVSQETQYF
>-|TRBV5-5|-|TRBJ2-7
TGTGCCAGCAGCCTCCAGCATCTAGGTAGTGGCCACGAGCAGTACTTC
CASSLQHLGSGHEQYF
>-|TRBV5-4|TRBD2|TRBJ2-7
TGTGCCAGCAGCTTCCGGCTAGCGGGAGTGGGTGAGCAGTACTTC
CASSFRLAGVGEQYF
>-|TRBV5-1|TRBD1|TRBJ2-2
TGCGCCAGCAGCTTCAACAGGGGATCGATCGGGGAGCTGTTTTTT
CASSFNRGSIGELFF
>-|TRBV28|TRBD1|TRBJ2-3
TGTGCCAGCAGTTTTCGACAGGGAGAGGCGCAGTATTTT
CASSFRQGEAQYF
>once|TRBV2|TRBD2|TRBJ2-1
TGTGCCAGCAGTGGGTTCGGGCGGGAGACCTCCTACAATGAGCAGTTCTTC
CASSGFGRETSYNEQFF
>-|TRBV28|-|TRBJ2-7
TGTGCCAGCAGTCTTACAGGTTCCACCTACGAGCAGTACTTC
CASSLTGSTYEQYF
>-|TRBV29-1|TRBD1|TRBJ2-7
TGCAGCGTCTCGACAGGGGGCCTGGATTACGAGCAGTACTTC
CSVSTGGLDYEQYF
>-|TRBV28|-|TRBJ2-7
TGTGCCAGCATCCCCTTTGAGGGTACCCTCTACGAGCAGTACTTC
CASIPFEGTLYEQYF
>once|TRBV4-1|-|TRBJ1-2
TGCGCCAGCAGCCAAGATCAGGGGCTAGCTAACTATGGCTACACCTTC
CASSQDQGLANYGYTF
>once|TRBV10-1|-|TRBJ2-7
TGCGCCAGCAGTGATGGAGGACCCCCCTACGAGCAGTACTTC
CASSDGGPPYEQYF
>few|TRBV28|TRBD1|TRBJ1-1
TGTGCCAGCAGTACCCTAGGGGGCTGGACTGAAGCTTTCTTT
CASSTLGGWTEAFF
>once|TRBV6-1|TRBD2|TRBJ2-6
TGTGCCAGCGGGGCGGGAGGCACAGGGGCCAACGTCCTGACTTTC
CASGAGGTGANVLTF
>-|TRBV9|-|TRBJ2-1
TGTGCCAGCAGCTCCCGGAGCGACTCCTACAATGAGCAGTTCTTC
CASSSRSDSYNEQFF
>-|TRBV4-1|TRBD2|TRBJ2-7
TGCGCCAGCAGGTCCCTAGCGGGAGCTCGATACGAGCAGTACTTC
CASRSLAGARYEQYF
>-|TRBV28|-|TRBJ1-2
TGTGCCAGCAGCCGGAGGACAGTCTATGGCTACACCTTC
CASSRRTVYGYTF
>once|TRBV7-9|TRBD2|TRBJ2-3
TGTTCCAGCAGCTTCCTTGGGGGGGGAGGCTTTACAGATACGCAGTATTTT
CSSSFLGGGGFTDTQYF
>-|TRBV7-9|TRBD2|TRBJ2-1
TGTGCCAGCAGCAACGGACTAGCGGGAGCAAATGAGCAGTTCTTC
CASSNGLAGANEQFF
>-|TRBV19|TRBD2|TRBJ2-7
TGTGCCAGTAGTTTGGCCCGGGGGACTAGCGGATACGAGCAGTACTTC
CASSLARGTSGYEQYF
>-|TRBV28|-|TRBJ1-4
TGTGCCAGCAGGGGGGAGCGGGCAACTAATGAAAAACTGTTTTTT
CASRGERATNEKLFF
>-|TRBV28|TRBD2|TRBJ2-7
TGTGCCAGCAGTCCTCTTCTAGCGGGAGGCCCCTACGAGCAGTACTTC
CASSPLLAGGPYEQYF
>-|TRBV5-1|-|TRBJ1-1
TGCGCCAGCAGCTTGGGTCAGGTGAACACTGAAGCTTTCTTT
CASSLGQVNTEAFF
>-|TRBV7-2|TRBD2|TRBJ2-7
TGTGCCAGCAGCCAGCGGGAGTCAACCTACGAGCAGTACTTC
CASSQRESTYEQYF
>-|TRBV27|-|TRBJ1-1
TGTGCCAGCAGTGGGGGGTACACTGAAGCTTTCTTT
CASSGGYTEAFF
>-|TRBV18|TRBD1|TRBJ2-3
TGTGCCAGCTCAGGGACAGGGGGCAGCACAGATACGCAGTATTTT
CASSGTGGSTDTQYF
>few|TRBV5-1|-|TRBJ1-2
TGCGCCAGCAGCCCCTACGGGGAAGGATACACCTTC
CASSPYGEGYTF
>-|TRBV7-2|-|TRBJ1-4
TGTGCCAGCAGCTCCGGGGGGCCGATATCGAATGAAAAACTGTTTTTT
CASSSGGPISNEKLFF
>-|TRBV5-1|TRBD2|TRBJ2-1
TGCGCCAGCAGCTTGGAACTAGCGGGAGGGCCGGAAAATGAGCAGTTCTTC
CASSLELAGGPENEQFF
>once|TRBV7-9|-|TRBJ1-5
TGTGCCAGCAGCGACGGGTCAAATCAGCCCCAGCATTTT
CASSDGSNQPQHF
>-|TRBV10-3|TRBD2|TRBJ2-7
TGTGCCATCAGTGCCTTAGCGGGGGGGGCAATCGAGCAGTACTTC
CAISALAGGAIEQYF
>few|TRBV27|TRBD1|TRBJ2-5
TGTGCCAGCAGTTTGGGACAGGGCCAAGAGACCCAGTACTTC
CASSLGQGQETQYF
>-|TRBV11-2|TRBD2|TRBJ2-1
TGTGCCAGCAGCGGGGGGACTAGCGGGACGCATGAGCAGTTCTTC
CASSGGTSGTHEQFF
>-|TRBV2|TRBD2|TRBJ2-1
TGTGCCAGCACCCTTCTAGCGGGAGGGAGAAATGAGCAGTTCTTC
CASTLLAGGRNEQFF
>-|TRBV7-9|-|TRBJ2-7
TGTGCCAGCAGCTTAGAACTTTCCGCCTACGAGCAGTACTTC
CASSLELSAYEQYF
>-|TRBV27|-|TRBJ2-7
TGTGCCAGCACCCCTTTAGGGCAGGCCCGGCCGGGAGCCTACGAGCAGTACTTC
CASTPLGQARPGAYEQYF
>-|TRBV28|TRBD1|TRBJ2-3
TGTGCCAGCAGTTTGTTCGGGACAGCGAGCACAGATACGCAGTATTTT
CASSLFGTASTDTQYF
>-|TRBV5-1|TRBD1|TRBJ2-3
TGCGCCAGCAGCCTAGGACAGGGCCCAGATACGCAGTATTTT
CASSLGQGPDTQYF
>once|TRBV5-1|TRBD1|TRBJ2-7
TGCGCCAGCAGCCTGACCGGGACAGGGGGCTACGAGCAGTACTTC
CASSLTGTGGYEQYF
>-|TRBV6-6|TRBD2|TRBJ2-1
TGTGCCAGCACCCTCCGGACTAGCTCCTACAATGAGCAGTTCTTC
CASTLRTSSYNEQFF